This TCR beta chain is from a study of blood T cells in healthy people across ages. The length of the CDR3 is 15 residues. The germline V gene has CDR1 MNHEY and CDR2 SVGAGI. Trimming took 8 bases from V and 3 from J, leaving 19 bases between them. For the second PCR, which ran for about 6 to 11 cycles, a sample-barcoded 5' primer and a J-beta primer mix were used. A template-switch adaptor that had 12 random nucleotides put a tag on each cDNA molecule. TCRdb passed the 5' RACE reads through MiXCR, listing each CDR3 protein once. The sample contains some 1.5 million distinct CDR3 sequences, under 30% of which appear only once.

The TCR comes from a woman under 40 in good health. The V gene is TRBV6-5, the J gene TRBJ1-2; no definite D call. The sequencing input was blood. The CDR3 nucleotides are TGTGCCAGCTACTACCCTGGGGAGGGTGACTATGGCTACACCTTC. Translation gives CASYYPGEGDYGYTF.